The next 21 T cell receptor beta chains were all read from a single sample in a study of molecular identifiers for immune sequencing clone quantification. TCRdb re-derived calls from the PCR reads in MiXCR, one entry per CDR3 protein. The sample lists over 300,000 distinct CDR3 sequences; 24% were seen once. Material for sequencing was naive CD8+ T cells from blood, with Jurkat cell RNA spiked in. The subset denotes: FACS-sorted CD8+CD4-CCR7+CD45RA+ naive T cells. These TCRs come from a human donor in good health. Some libraries in this study had Jurkat cell RNA spiked in.

A few counts support this clonotype. The chain has TRBV6-6 and TRBJ2-3; 12 nucleotides align to TRBD2. Germline V gene lookup returns CDR1 MNHNY and CDR2 SVGAGI (reference sequence). V trimming: 6 bases; J trimming: 4 bases; junction bases outside the gene matches: 8. CDR3 length: 16 amino acids. The CDR3 loop reads CASSGTSGRLADTQYF. In DNA, the CDR3 is TGTGCCAGCAGCGGGACTAGCGGGCGGTTGGCAGATACGCAGTATTTT.

Only a few counts were recorded for this clonotype. The junction departs from the called germline gene at one end, perhaps through a read error. V usage is TRBV29-1 and J usage is TRBJ1-2, with D unresolved. CDR3 length equals 13 residues. Germline-derived CDR1 and CDR2 are SQVTM and ANQGSEA. The CDR3 DNA is TGCAGCGTTGAATCCACGCGTTACTATGGCCACACCTTC. It specifies CSVESTRYYGHTF. Looking up the rest from reference TRBV29-1 and TRBJ1-2 gives the full variable domain: SAVISQKPSRDICQRGTSLTIQCQVDSQVTMMFWYRQQPGQSLTLIATANQGSEATYESGFVIDKFPISRPNLTFSTLTVSNMSPEDSSIYLCSVESTRYYGHTFGSGTRLTVV.

V usage is TRBV2 and J usage is TRBJ2-3, with 12 bases that match TRBD2. CDR3 length: 17 amino acids. CDR1 SNHLY and CDR2 FYNNEI come from the germline V gene. J lost 6 bases, V lost 2 bases, and 9 bases had no gene match. As DNA, the CDR3 is TGTGCCAGCAGTGAAAGCCGTCTAGCGGGGGGGCTTGATACGCAGTATTTT. It is translated as CASSESRLAGGLDTQYF.

The chain is built from TRBV27 and TRBJ1-2, with D perhaps matching TRBD1 (6 bases). The germline V gene has CDR1 MNHEY and CDR2 SMNVEV (reference sequence). The V end was cut by 6 bases, the J end by 3 bases, with 17 bases between. The CDR3 has 15 amino acids. CDR3 sequence: CASSLDSASYYGYTF. In DNA, the CDR3 is TGTGCCAGCAGCTTGGACAGTGCCAGTTACTATGGCTACACCTTC.

Turning to this clonotype: A much larger clone lies one base from this, so it may be a read error. J is TRBJ2-4 and V is TRBV5-3; D unclear. TRBV5-3 is treated as an ORF (open reading frame) with a function not yet certain. The CDR3 has 15 amino acids. The CDR3 nucleotides read TGTGCCAGCAGCTTGGATGTTACTACCTCAATCATTCAGTACTTC. Amino acid sequence: CASSLDVTTSIIQYF.

This clonotype was found once. One junction end disagrees with the germline gene, perhaps due to a read error. The V gene is TRBV4-1, the J gene TRBJ1-4, with D possibly matching TRBD1 (5 bases). The CDR3 length is 13 residues. The germline gives CDR1 MGHRA, CDR2 YSYEKL. The CDR3 is CASSQGQDEKLLF. Written as DNA, the CDR3 is TGCGCCAGCAGCCAGGGGCAAGATGAAAAACTGCTTTTT.

The chain couples TRBV4-1 to TRBJ1-4; D remains ambiguous. CDR1 MGHRA and CDR2 YSYEKL come from the germline V gene. The CDR3 runs to 14 residues. V was shortened by 8 bases and J by 8 bases, with 18 bases between the two germline ends. The CDR3 sequence: CASRPPGLAEKLFF. CDR3 in DNA: TGCGCCAGCCGCCCTCCCGGACTCGCGGAAAAACTGTTTTTT.

This chain joins TRBV9 and TRBJ2-3; D is possibly TRBD2 (6 bases). CDR3 length: 14 residues. V was cut by 0 bases and J by 2 bases, with 7 bases left in between. Germline CDR1 SGDLS, CDR2 YYNGEE. The CDR3 protein is CASSVAGLTDTQYF. The CDR3 DNA reads as TGTGCCAGCAGCGTAGCGGGACTCACAGATACGCAGTATTTT.

This clonotype appeared a single time. A much larger clone differs by one base, so this may be a read error. This sequence joins TRBV7-9 and TRBJ1-1; D is uncertain. CDR1 is SEHNR, CDR2 FQNEAQ, per germline (reference sequence). The CDR3 is made up of 15 amino acids. The V end was cut by 5 bases, the J end by 1 base, with 14 bases between. The CDR3 sequence: CASSVFPGQNTEAFF. The CDR3 DNA follows: TGTGCCAGCAGCGTTTTTCCGGGCCAGAACACTGAAGCTTTCTTT.

Only a few counts were recorded for this clonotype. The chain couples TRBV27 to TRBJ2-6; possible D gene TRBD2, 6 bases. The length of the CDR3 is 18 residues. In germline, CDR1 is MNHEY, CDR2 SMNVEV (reference sequence). Trimming left V 5 bases short and J 0 bases short, with 17 bases between. CDR3 sequence reads: CASSPHKAGGSGANVLTF. In DNA form, the CDR3 reads TGTGCCAGCAGTCCACACAAGGCCGGGGGCTCTGGGGCCAACGTCCTGACTTTC.

As concerns this clonotype: A clone one base away is much larger, so this may be a read error. The J gene is TRBJ2-4, the V gene TRBV28, with D tentatively TRBD1 or TRBD2 (5 bases each). V lost 7 bases and J lost 1, with 26 bases in between. CDR1 and CDR2 (germline): MDHEN, SYDVKM. This CDR3 spans 19 amino acids. The DNA for the CDR3 is TGTGCCAGCAATCAACGACAGACACCAACGCGAGGGGCCAAAAACATTCAGTACTTC. Protein: CASNQRQTPTRGAKNIQYF.

The chain links TRBV4-3 to TRBJ2-2; either TRBD1 or TRBD2 may supply D (5 bases each). Trimming pared 1 base from V and 5 bases from J, leaving 14 bases between. Germline V gives CDR1 LGHNA, CDR2 YSLEER. This CDR3 has 16 residues. The CDR3: CASSQGSGTRTGELFF. The CDR3 coding sequence is TGCGCCAGCAGCCAAGGCTCCGGGACCAGGACCGGGGAGCTGTTTTTT.

As for this clonotype: A much larger clone lies a single base off, so this may be a read error. The chain carries TRBV14 and TRBJ1-2; D remains unclear. This CDR3 spans 14 amino acids. Germline CDR1 reads SGHDN; CDR2 reads FVKESK. V was clipped by 3 bases and J by 3 bases, with 11 bases between them. CDR3 loop: CASSHGRTHYGYTF. In DNA form, the CDR3 reads TGTGCCAGCAGCCATGGAAGGACCCACTATGGCTACACCTTC. The entire variable domain, with the rest obtained from reference TRBV14 and TRBJ1-2, is as follows: EAGVTQFPSHSVIEKGQTVTLRCDPISGHDNLYWYRRVMGKEIKFLLHFVKESKQDESGMPNNRFLAERTGGTYSTLKVQPAELEDSGVYFCASSHGRTHYGYTFGSGTRLTVV.

The V gene is TRBV2, the J gene TRBJ2-3; no definite D call. This CDR3 is built from 15 residues. Germline V lookup: CDR1 SNHLY, CDR2 FYNNEI. Trimming shortened V by 5 bases and J by 5 bases, and 17 bases separated the two germline ends. The CDR3 here is CASSPRMGWEDTQYF. CDR3 nucleotides: TGTGCCAGCAGTCCCCGGATGGGATGGGAAGATACGCAGTATTTT. The whole variable domain, remainder taken from reference TRBV2 and TRBJ2-3, is EPEVTQTPSHQVTQMGQEVILRCVPISNHLYFYWYRQILGQKVEFLVSFYNNEISEKSEIFDDQFSVERPDGSNFTLKIRSTKLEDSAMYFCASSPRMGWEDTQYFGPGTRLTVL.

The rearrangement uses TRBV12-3 or TRBV12-4 and TRBJ2-6; no firm D call. The CDR3 is 16 amino acids. The V gene lost 4 bases and the J gene lost 4 bases, with 14 bases spanning the gap. CDR3 sequence reads: CASSYPSASGANVLTF. CDR3 DNA: TGTGCCAGCAGTTATCCGTCTGCCTCCGGGGCCAACGTCCTGACTTTC.

The chain uses TRBV25-1 and TRBJ1-5, with a possible D match to TRBD1 (5 bases). The CDR3 has 14 amino acids. Germline-derived CDR1 and CDR2 are MGHDK and SYGVNS. V lost 3 bases, J lost 2 bases, and 8 bases lay in between. The CDR3 nucleotides read TGTGCCAGCAGTGATCTAGGGGGCAATCAGCCCCAGCATTTT. Its translation is CASSDLGGNQPQHF.

This clonotype has more than one count but fewer than ten. This chain links TRBV9 with TRBJ2-7; TRBD1 matches 8 bases. CDR3 length: 15 residues. The junction had 5 bases not matched to a gene; V was cut back by 0 bases and J by 3 bases. Germline CDR1 and CDR2: SGDLS and YYNGEE. This CDR3 reads CASSVDPGQVYEQYF. CDR3 coding DNA: TGTGCCAGCAGCGTAGACCCGGGACAGGTCTACGAGCAGTACTTC.

Remarks on this clonotype: Lacking the conserved final phenylalanine or tryptophan, this CDR3 likely reflects a read error. This sequence joins TRBV20-1 and TRBJ2-3; 9 nucleotides line up with TRBD2. Germline CDR1 reads DFQATT; CDR2 reads SNEGSKA (reference sequence). The CDR3 contains 16 residues. Losses at the gene ends were 4 bases for V and 5 bases for J; bases not matched to a gene: 13. The CDR3 DNA sequence: TGCAGTGCTACTGGACTAGCGCATGGGAGGGGAGATACGCAGTATTCT. Translating it yields CSATGLAHGRGDTQYS.

This clonotype was counted many times. The J gene is TRBJ1-1, the V gene TRBV14; 7 nucleotides align to TRBD1. From germline, CDR1 is SGHDN and CDR2 FVKESK. V shed 1 base and J 3 bases; nucleotides not matched to a gene: 5. This CDR3 comprises 15 residues. The CDR3 DNA is TGTGCCAGCAGCCAAGTGGGCGGGACAGACACTGAAGCTTTCTTT. Protein: CASSQVGGTDTEAFF.

The rearrangement links TRBV7-9 to TRBJ1-5; 7 positions agree with TRBD1. The CDR3 runs to 13 residues. Germline V lookup: CDR1 SEHNR, CDR2 FQNEAQ (reference sequence). The ends lost 8 bases at V and 3 bases at J; junction bases unmatched: 4. CDR3 bases: TGTGCCAGCTCGGGACAGTTCAATCAGCCCCAGCATTTT. Protein product: CASSGQFNQPQHF.

The chain uses TRBV20-1 and TRBJ1-2; D ambiguous. The CDR3 has 14 amino acids. Per the germline V gene, CDR1 is DFQATT and CDR2 is SNEGSKA (reference sequence). Trimming left V 0 bases short and J 4 bases short, with 12 bases between. The CDR3 region has the DNA TGCAGTGCTAGAGATGAAAACACGATCTATGGCTACACCTTC. It codes for CSARDENTIYGYTF.